These 4 T cell receptor beta chains share one sample of origin, sequenced in a study of shared clonotypes between healthy human individuals. The protocol was immunoSEQ multiplex PCR, while the TCRdb copy is restricted to in-frame clones and leaves out a portion. The sample has about 640,000 clones, less than 80% seen once. The specimen sequenced was memory CD4+ T cells sorted from blood. As for subset: CD45RA-negative fraction. All receptors derive from a woman aged 25 to 39 in good health.

This chain uses TRBV28 with TRBJ1-2; 9 bases match TRBD1. There are 16 residues in the CDR3. The V gene end was trimmed by 4 bases and the J gene end by 5 bases; junction bases not matched to a gene: 11. Germline CDR1 MDHEN, CDR2 SYDVKM. The CDR3 sequence is CASSSPSGQGIYGYTF. CDR3 sequence (DNA): TGTGCCAGCAGTTCCCCCTCGGGACAGGGTATTTATGGCTACACCTTC.

The V and J genes are TRBV11-3 and TRBJ2-7, with a weak D call TRBD2 (6 bases). Germline CDR1 reads SGHNT; CDR2 reads YENEEA. Trimming pared 6 bases from V and 7 bases from J, leaving 19 bases between. The CDR3 loop spans 14 amino acids. The CDR3, as DNA: TGTGCCAGCAGATACTCGGGACTGACACGTGAGCAGTACTTC. Protein sequence: CASRYSGLTREQYF.

This sequence joins TRBV6-6 and TRBJ2-7; 14 bases align to TRBD2. Germline assignment: CDR1 MNHNY and CDR2 SVGAGI (reference sequence). The CDR3 loop spans 16 amino acids. V gave up 5 bases and J gave up 5 bases; unmatched junction bases: 8. The CDR3 region has the DNA TGTGCCAGCAGTCCGCTGACTAGCGGGAGGGCCCACGAGCAGTACTTC. Protein sequence: CASSPLTSGRAHEQYF.

The chain uses TRBV27 and TRBJ1-4; no reliable D call. This CDR3 spans 15 amino acids. Germline V lookup: CDR1 MNHEY, CDR2 SMNVEV (reference sequence). V lost 4 bases, J lost 11 bases, and 20 bases lay in between. The DNA of the CDR3 is TGTGCCAGCAGTTCGCCGGGATTGGGAAAGGGTAAACTGTTTTTT. It encodes CASSSPGLGKGKLFF.